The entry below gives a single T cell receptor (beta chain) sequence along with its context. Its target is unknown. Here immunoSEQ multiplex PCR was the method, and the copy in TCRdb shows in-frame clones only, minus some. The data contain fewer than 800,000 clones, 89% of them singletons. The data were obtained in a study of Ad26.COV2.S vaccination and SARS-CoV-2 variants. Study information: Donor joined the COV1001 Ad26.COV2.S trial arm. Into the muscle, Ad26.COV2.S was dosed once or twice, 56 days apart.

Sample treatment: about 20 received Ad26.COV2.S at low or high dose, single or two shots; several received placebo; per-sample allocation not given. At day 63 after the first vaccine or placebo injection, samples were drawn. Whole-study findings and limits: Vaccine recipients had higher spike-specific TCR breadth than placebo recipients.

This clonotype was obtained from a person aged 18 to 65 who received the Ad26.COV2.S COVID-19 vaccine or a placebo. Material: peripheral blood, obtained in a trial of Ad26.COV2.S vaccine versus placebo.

In nucleotides, the CDR3 is TGTGCCAGCAGTTCTCGGACTAGCGTCTACGAGCAGTACTTC. Translated, it gives CASSSRTSVYEQYF. The rearrangement uses TRBV27 and TRBJ2-7; 9 nucleotides line up with TRBD2. This CDR3 is built from 14 residues. After removal of 4 bases from V and 3 bases from J, the junction contained 4 bases not matched to a gene. Per germline, CDR1 MNHEY and CDR2 SMNVEV (reference sequence).